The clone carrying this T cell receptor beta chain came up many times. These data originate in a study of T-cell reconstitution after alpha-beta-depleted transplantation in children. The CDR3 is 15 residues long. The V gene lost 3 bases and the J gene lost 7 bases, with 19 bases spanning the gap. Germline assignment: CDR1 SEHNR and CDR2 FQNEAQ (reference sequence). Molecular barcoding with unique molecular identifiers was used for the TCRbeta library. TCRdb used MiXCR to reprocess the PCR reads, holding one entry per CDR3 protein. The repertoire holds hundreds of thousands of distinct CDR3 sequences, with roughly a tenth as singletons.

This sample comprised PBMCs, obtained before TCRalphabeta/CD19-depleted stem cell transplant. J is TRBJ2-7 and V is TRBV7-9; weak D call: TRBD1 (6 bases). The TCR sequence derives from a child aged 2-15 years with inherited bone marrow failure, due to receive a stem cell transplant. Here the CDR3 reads CASSLTGTTTGEQYF. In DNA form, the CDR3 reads TGTGCCAGCAGCTTGACAGGTACAACTACGGGGGAGCAGTACTTC.